These 27 T cell receptor beta chains were all obtained from the same sample, sequenced in a study of cytomegalovirus exposure and HLA in healthy donors. PCR used 60 Vbeta primers and 13 Jbeta primers. The data were produced by immunoSEQ multiplex PCR, yet TCRdb's version contains in-frame clones alone and is incomplete. Of 100,000 or so clones in the sample, around 72% were seen once. Source material: PBMCs. Receptors originate from a male donor in good health and CMV-seropositive.

This sequence joins TRBV14 and TRBJ1-2, with 7 bases that match TRBD1. V lost 4 bases to trimming and J lost 5 bases; unmatched junction nucleotides: 4. This CDR3 is 13 amino acids long. Germline assignment: CDR1 SGHDN and CDR2 FVKESK. CDR3 DNA sequence: TGTGCCAGCAGCCCAGGGACAGATTATGGCTACACCTTC. It encodes CASSPGTDYGYTF.

The V call is TRBV18, the J call TRBJ1-1; weak D call: TRBD1 (6 bases). There are 14 residues in the CDR3. Trimming cost V 3 bases and J 3 bases, with 11 bases left between them. The germline CDR1 and CDR2 sequences are KGHSH and LQKENI. CDR3 bases: TGTGCCAGCTCACCCTTAGCAGGGGACACTGAAGCTTTCTTT. Amino acids: CASSPLAGDTEAFF.

The gene calls are TRBV7-2 and TRBJ2-7, with TRBD2 matching 9 bases. This CDR3 has 15 amino acids. The V and J ends lost 3 bases and 2 bases, in that order; junction bases with no gene match: 5. The germline V gene encodes CDR1 SGHTA and CDR2 FQGNSA. The CDR3 nucleotides are TGTGCCAGCAGCTTTAGCGGGGGAGCTCCCTACGAGCAGTACTTC. Amino acids: CASSFSGGAPYEQYF.

V and J are TRBV9 and TRBJ2-5, with D maybe TRBD2 (6 bases). V gave up 0 bases and J gave up 4 bases, with 16 bases separating them. CDR1 and CDR2 (germline): SGDLS, YYNGEE. There are 16 residues in the CDR3. The CDR3 bases are TGTGCCAGCAGCGTAGGTGCTAGCGAGGTTGGAGAGACCCAGTACTTC. Its protein is CASSVGASEVGETQYF.

The CDR3 nucleotides are TGTGCCACCCGAGCAGGGGCGGCTCAGCCCCAGCATTTT. Translation: CATRAGAAQPQHF. The V gene is TRBV6-5, the J gene TRBJ1-5; D is perhaps TRBD1 (6 bases). Germline loops: CDR1 MNHEY, CDR2 SVGAGI. The CDR3 totals 13 residues. The germline V and J ends were trimmed by 10 bases and 6 bases, with 16 bases remaining between them.

The CDR3 sequence: CAISRQVNQPQHF. As DNA, the CDR3 is TGTGCCATCAGTAGACAGGTGAATCAGCCCCAGCATTTT. The V call is TRBV10-3, the J call TRBJ1-5, with D possibly TRBD1 on 6 matching bases. This CDR3 is built from 13 residues. V lost 5 bases and J 4 bases, leaving 9 bases between the germline ends. The germline CDR1 and CDR2 sequences are ENHRY and SYGVKD.

The V and J genes are TRBV11-1 and TRBJ2-5, with TRBD1 identical over 7 bases. In germline, CDR1 is SGHAT, CDR2 FQDESV (reference sequence). V lost 5 bases, J lost 1 base, and 7 bases stayed unmatched. This CDR3 is 15 amino acids long. The CDR3 sequence: CASSPRQGSQETQYF. In DNA, the CDR3 is TGTGCCAGCAGCCCCCGACAGGGATCCCAAGAGACCCAGTACTTC.

The chain employs TRBV6-6 and TRBJ1-2; 8 bases are a match to TRBD1. Per germline, CDR1 MNHNY and CDR2 SVGAGI (reference sequence). V dropped 6 bases and J dropped 8; count of bases not matched to a gene: 8. CDR3 length: 13 residues. The CDR3 nucleotides are TGTGCCAGCAGCGGACAGGGTCGTCTGGGCTACACCTTC. Amino acids: CASSGQGRLGYTF.

J is TRBJ1-3 and V is TRBV11-3; no firm D call. This CDR3 region has 15 residues. The germline CDR1 and CDR2 sequences are SGHNT and YENEEA. V was shortened by 0 bases and J by 0 bases, with 6 bases between the two germline ends. CDR3 sequence (DNA): TGTGCCAGCAGCTTAGATGGAGTCTCTGGAAACACCATATATTTT. This codes for CASSLDGVSGNTIYF.

The gene calls are TRBV9 and TRBJ2-7; 13 bases fit TRBD2. This CDR3 region has 14 residues. Trimming at V came to 3 bases and at J to 6 bases, leaving 3 bases not matched to a gene. CDR1 is SGDLS and CDR2 is YYNGEE in the germline V gene. The CDR3 nucleotides read TGTGCCAGCAGCGGGGGACTAGCGGGGACCGAGCAGTACTTC. Translation gives CASSGGLAGTEQYF.

V gene TRBV7-2 combines with J gene TRBJ2-7; TRBD2 aligns across 7 bases. The CDR3 is 15 amino acids. V lost 4 bases, J lost 2 bases, and 8 bases stayed unmatched. Germline V gene lookup returns CDR1 SGHTA and CDR2 FQGNSA. CDR3 sequence: CASSSRGGGTYEQYF. For the CDR3, the DNA is TGTGCCAGCAGCTCCCGTGGGGGGGGGACCTACGAGCAGTACTTC.

This clone was observed a single time. In nucleotides, the CDR3 is TGTGCCAGCAGTTTAAGCGGATTTACCCTCTCTGGAAACACCATATATTTT. This sequence encodes CASSLSGFTLSGNTIYF. The rearrangement links TRBV28 to TRBJ1-3; D is undetermined. In germline, CDR1 is MDHEN, CDR2 SYDVKM. V was cut by 2 bases and J by 0 bases, with 14 bases left in between. The CDR3 is made up of 17 amino acids.

This sequence joins TRBV9 and TRBJ1-1; TRBD1 matches 7 bases. CDR1 and CDR2 from the germline V gene are SGDLS and YYNGEE. The CDR3 covers 14 residues. J gave up 1 base and V 7 bases, and 7 bases lay outside the gene matches. Written as DNA, the CDR3 is TGTGCCAGCGGCAGACAGGGTACGAACACTGAAGCTTTCTTT. This translates into CASGRQGTNTEAFF.

V is TRBV4-1 and J is TRBJ1-1, with TRBD1 identical over 8 bases. V shed 4 bases and J 4 bases; nucleotides not matched to a gene: 8. Germline assignment: CDR1 MGHRA and CDR2 YSYEKL. The CDR3 runs 15 residues. The CDR3 DNA reads TGCGCCAGCAGCCCCGACAGGGGCCGAGTCACTGAAGCTTTCTTT. It encodes CASSPDRGRVTEAFF.

This chain uses TRBV29-1 with TRBJ2-1, with D possibly being TRBD1 (6 bases). The CDR3 sequence is 15 residues long. V lost 7 bases, J lost 0 bases, and 16 bases lay in between. Germline V gene data show CDR1 as SQVTM and CDR2 as ANQGSEA. CDR3 nucleotides: TGCAGCGCAACAAGGACAGCGAGCTCCTACAATGAGCAGTTCTTC. Its protein product is CSATRTASSYNEQFF.

This clone was detected a few times. The rearrangement links TRBV5-6 to TRBJ1-1; the D is unclear. The CDR3 has 15 amino acids. V was trimmed by 0 bases and J by 4 bases, leaving 13 bases between them. Germline loops: CDR1 SGHDT, CDR2 YYEEEE. The CDR3 spells CASSLAGVLRTEAFF. The CDR3 DNA follows: TGTGCCAGCAGCTTGGCCGGGGTCCTACGCACTGAAGCTTTCTTT.

V is TRBV13 and J is TRBJ2-7, with 7 bases matching TRBD1. Trimming removed 4 bases from V and 0 bases from J; junction bases left unmatched: 12. The CDR3 covers 17 residues. Germline assignment: CDR1 PRHDT and CDR2 FYEKMQ (reference sequence). The CDR3 is CASSYQQGILLSYEQYF. The CDR3 coding sequence is TGTGCCAGCAGCTACCAACAGGGGATCCTTCTCTCCTACGAGCAGTACTTC.

This chain links TRBV4-1 with TRBJ1-5, with unresolved D. CDR3 size: 15 residues. The ends were cut back, 0 bases at V and 3 bases at J, with 9 bases in the middle. Germline values: CDR1 MGHRA, CDR2 YSYEKL. This chain's CDR3 is CASSQDWPYNQPQHF. CDR3 DNA: TGCGCCAGCAGCCAAGACTGGCCTTACAATCAGCCCCAGCATTTT.

This chain joins TRBV10-1 and TRBJ2-5; possible D gene TRBD2, 6 bases. This CDR3 is built from 13 residues. V lost 2 bases to trimming and J lost 7 bases, with 11 bases between them. Per the germline V gene, CDR1 is WNHNN and CDR2 is SYGVQD (reference sequence). The DNA of the CDR3 is TGCGCCAGCAGTGAGACGGCAGCGGGGACCCAGTACTTC. Translation: CASSETAAGTQYF.

The gene calls are TRBV6-1 and TRBJ2-7, with 8 bases identical to TRBD1. The J segment lost 4 bases and the V segment lost 4 bases, leaving 9 bases of the junction unmatched. Germline CDR1 MNHNS, CDR2 SASEGT. The CDR3 extends over 15 amino acids. DNA of the CDR3: TGTGCCAGCAGTGTAGGGACAGGTCGAGAGTACGAGCAGTACTTC. It codes for CASSVGTGREYEQYF.

The chain uses TRBV10-3 and TRBJ2-3; the D gene is possibly TRBD1 (6 bases). The CDR3 covers 15 residues. Germline CDR1 is ENHRY and CDR2 is SYGVKD. V dropped 2 bases and J dropped 1 base, with 10 bases sitting between them. The CDR3: CAISEPGQRTDTQYF. The CDR3 DNA reads TGTGCCATCAGTGAGCCAGGACAGCGCACAGATACGCAGTATTTT.

The rearrangement uses TRBV19 and TRBJ1-5; the match to TRBD1 covers 7 bases. V lost 6 bases, J lost 2 bases, and 16 bases stayed unmatched. Germline values: CDR1 LNHDA, CDR2 SQIVND (reference sequence). CDR3 size: 18 residues. CDR3 DNA: TGTGCCAGTAGCTCAAGCCGACAGGGTGATTGGGGCAATCAGCCCCAGCATTTT. Protein: CASSSSRQGDWGNQPQHF. The complete variable domain, with remaining parts taken from reference TRBV19 and TRBJ1-5, reads DGGITQSPKYLFRKEGQNVTLSCEQNLNHDAMYWYRQDPGQGLRLIYYSQIVNDFQKGDIAEGYSVSREKKESFPLTVTSAQKNPTAFYLCASSSSRQGDWGNQPQHFGDGTRLSIL.

The CDR3 bases are TGTGCCAGCAGCTCTTCCGGGACTAGCGAGACCCAGTACTTC. Protein sequence: CASSSSGTSETQYF. V is TRBV7-8 and J is TRBJ2-5; 9 positions agree with TRBD2. Germline-derived CDR1 and CDR2 are SGHVS and FQNEAQ. The CDR3 covers 14 residues. V dropped 4 bases and J dropped 5; count of bases not matched to a gene: 5.

The V gene is TRBV27, the J gene TRBJ1-5; 9 nucleotides match TRBD1. CDR1 and CDR2 from the germline V gene are MNHEY and SMNVEV (reference sequence). J was trimmed by 6 bases and V by 6 bases; bases with no gene match: 12. The CDR3 runs to 16 residues. For the CDR3, the DNA is TGTGCCAGCAGCCCCTTGGGACAGGGTTTTTTTCAGCCCCAGCATTTT. Amino acids: CASSPLGQGFFQPQHF.

The chain has TRBV5-4 and TRBJ2-2, with TRBD1 identical over 8 bases. Germline CDR1 is SGHNT and CDR2 is YYREEE (reference sequence). V gave up 2 bases and J gave up 1 base; unmatched junction bases: 1. The length of the CDR3 is 15 residues. DNA of the CDR3: TGTGCCAGCAGCTTCAGGGGGCAGAACACCGGGGAGCTGTTTTTT. Translated, it gives CASSFRGQNTGELFF.

The chain has TRBV30 and TRBJ2-1; 7 bases map to TRBD2. The CDR3 runs to 15 residues. Trimming took 8 bases from V and 7 from J; bases not matched to a gene: 17. CDR1 and CDR2 from the germline V gene are GTSNPN and SVGIG (reference sequence). CDR3 sequence reads: CARGGGNTWENEQFF. In DNA form, the CDR3 reads TGTGCCCGAGGCGGGGGTAATACATGGGAGAATGAGCAGTTCTTC.

Here the CDR3 reads CASRTSGGAYTQYF. CDR3 DNA: TGTGCCAGTAGGACTAGCGGGGGGGCTTATACGCAGTATTTT. The V call is TRBV19, the J call TRBJ2-3, with 14 bases fitting TRBD2. Germline V gene sequence: CDR1 LNHDA, CDR2 SQIVND (reference sequence). Trimming cost V 6 bases and J 7 bases; bases outside gene matches: 3. The CDR3 runs 14 residues.